Shown below are 30 T cell receptor beta chains from a single sample sequenced in a study of T cells in Graves' hyperthyroidism and ophthalmopathy (dated by TCRdb to about 2019). Receptor libraries were prepared by multiplex PCR. For sequencing, an Illumina HiSeq 2000 was employed. The TCR beta CDR3 regions were amplified from RNA transcripts. A first-round RT-PCR of the TCR CDR3 used the HTBI primer set with the Qiagen OneStep RT-PCR kit. TCRdb reanalyzed the raw reads on its own, using fastp at Q25 for trimming and MiXCR for clone calling, and kept in-frame beta chains. Identical CDR3 protein sequences are pooled into one entry, listed with their most common genes and DNA. This sample comprises 250,000 to 300,000 distinct CDR3 sequences, 13% to 15% of them detected only once. The ten largest clones capture 30% to 35% of the sample. Sequencing used blood. The source is a woman aged 45-60 years with Graves' hyperthyroidism that later progressed to Graves' ophthalmopathy.

The sample holds many counts of this clonotype. This rearrangement joins TRBV9 to TRBJ2-2; TRBD2 matches at 11 bases. CDR1 is SGDLS and CDR2 is YYNGEE in the germline V gene. This CDR3 comprises 15 residues. The V gene end was trimmed by 5 bases and the J gene end by 5 bases; junction bases not matched to a gene: 5. DNA for the CDR3: TGTGCCAGCAGTAAGGGACTAGCGGTAACCGGGGAGCTGTTTTTT. Encoded protein: CASSKGLAVTGELFF.

At least ten counts were recorded for this clonotype. The chain links TRBV5-1 to TRBJ2-7, with 11 bases identical to TRBD2. Germline V gene lookup returns CDR1 SGHRS and CDR2 YFSETQ. The CDR3 contains 16 residues. The V segment lost 0 bases and the J segment 3 bases; nucleotides outside the gene matches: 5. The CDR3: CASSLARLAGHYEQYF. The CDR3 DNA follows: TGCGCCAGCAGCTTGGCCAGACTAGCGGGACACTACGAGCAGTACTTC. The entire variable domain, with the rest obtained from reference TRBV5-1 and TRBJ2-7, is as follows: KAGVTQTPRYLIKTRGQQVTLSCSPISGHRSVSWYQQTPGQGLQFLFEYFSETQRNKGNFPGRFSGRQFSNSRSEMNVSTLELGDSALYLCASSLARLAGHYEQYFGPGTRLTVT.

This clonotype came up many times. The chain joins TRBV2 to TRBJ2-3; D uncertain. The CDR3 is 16 residues long. V dropped 4 bases and J dropped 0 bases, with 14 bases sitting between them. CDR1 SNHLY and CDR2 FYNNEI come from the germline V gene. The CDR3 nucleotides read TGTGCCAGCAGTGTCATGGATGGAATTAGCACAGATACGCAGTATTTT. This gives the protein CASSVMDGISTDTQYF.

This clonotype was counted a few times. The V call is TRBV5-8, the J call TRBJ2-5, with D tentatively TRBD1 (5 bases). In germline, CDR1 is SGHTS, CDR2 YDEGEE. With 1 base removed from V and 2 bases from J, the gap between germline ends came to 15 bases. The CDR3 contains 16 residues. The CDR3 DNA follows: TGTGCCAGCAGCTTGTCTGCAGGGTCGTGGCAAGAGACCCAGTACTTC. As protein: CASSLSAGSWQETQYF.

Many counts were recorded for this clonotype. The rearrangement uses TRBV28 and TRBJ2-1; the D is unclear. Per germline, CDR1 MDHEN and CDR2 SYDVKM. This CDR3 spans 13 amino acids. V shed 3 bases and J shed 10 bases, with 13 bases lying between them. The CDR3 DNA reads as TGTGCCAGCAGTTTTCGCCAAATTCTCGAGCAGTTCTTC. This gives the protein CASSFRQILEQFF.

This clonotype was detected ten times or more. The rearrangement links TRBV24-1 to TRBJ2-2; TRBD1 or TRBD2 may be the D gene (7 bases each). With 9 bases removed from V and 2 bases from J, the gap between germline ends came to 15 bases. There are 15 residues in the CDR3. Germline CDR1 KGHDR, CDR2 SFDVKD. The CDR3, as DNA: TGTGCCACCCAAGGGAGGGGGCGAAACACCGGGGAGCTGTTTTTT. Translated, it gives CATQGRGRNTGELFF.

V usage is TRBV6-2 or TRBV6-3 and J usage is TRBJ2-7; D is perhaps TRBD2 (6 bases). Germline assignment: CDR1 MNHEY and CDR2 SVGEGT. This CDR3 spans 14 amino acids. The germline V and J ends were trimmed by 7 bases and 3 bases, with 16 bases remaining between them. For the CDR3, the DNA is TGTGCCAGCACCCCACGGGGGTCGGACTACGAGCAGTACTTC. It is translated as CASTPRGSDYEQYF.

There are many counts of this clonotype. The rearrangement uses TRBV20-1 and TRBJ2-7; 8 bases align to TRBD1. This CDR3 is 18 amino acids long. V was clipped by 0 bases and J by 5 bases; unmatched bases: 18. CDR1 is DFQATT, CDR2 SNEGSKA, per germline (reference sequence). The DNA for the CDR3 is TGCAGTGCTAGAGATCCTGGGAGGACAGGGAGAATAGGAGACGAGCAGTACTTC. This gives the protein CSARDPGRTGRIGDEQYF.

This clonotype was picked up many times. The gene calls are TRBV20-1 and TRBJ2-7; 7 nucleotides match TRBD1. CDR1 and CDR2 (germline): DFQATT, SNEGSKA (reference sequence). This CDR3 is built from 13 residues. The trim removed 6 bases at V and 2 bases at J, leaving 7 bases unmatched. Here the CDR3 reads CSAPGTAPYEQYF. In DNA, the CDR3 is TGCAGTGCCCCCGGGACAGCACCCTACGAGCAGTACTTC.

The chain employs TRBV5-1 and TRBJ2-3, with 10 bases fitting TRBD2. The V gene's germline CDR1 is SGHRS and CDR2 YFSETQ. This CDR3 is 16 amino acids long. The J segment lost 6 bases and the V segment lost 0 bases, leaving 7 bases of the junction unmatched. The CDR3 DNA is TGCGCCAGCAGCTTGGTGGCTAGCGGGGGTATGGATACGCAGTATTTT. Translated, it gives CASSLVASGGMDTQYF.

The CDR3 coding sequence is TGTGCCAGCTCACCGGGACAGGGTATATCCTACGAGCAGTACTTC. Protein: CASSPGQGISYEQYF. This sequence joins TRBV18 and TRBJ2-7, with TRBD1 identical over 9 bases. Germline-derived CDR1 and CDR2 are KGHSH and LQKENI. Trimming removed 3 bases from V and 1 base from J; junction bases left unmatched: 4. This CDR3 is 15 amino acids long.

This clonotype was seen many times. This rearrangement joins TRBV5-1 to TRBJ2-3, with 11 bases aligning to TRBD2. Germline assignment: CDR1 SGHRS and CDR2 YFSETQ. The CDR3 contains 16 residues. V shed 0 bases, J shed 5 bases, and the junction held 5 bases outside the gene matches. CDR3 sequence: CASSLAPGLAVDTQYF. CDR3 coding DNA: TGCGCCAGCAGCTTGGCCCCGGGACTAGCGGTAGATACGCAGTATTTT.

About this clonotype itself: A much larger clone differs from this one at a single base, so this may be a read error. The chain combines TRBV3-1 with TRBJ1-5; no clear D gene. CDR3 length equals 14 residues. From germline, CDR1 is LGHDT and CDR2 YNNKEL (reference sequence). This chain's CDR3 is CASSQVYSDQPQHF. The CDR3 nucleotides read TGTGCCAGCAGCCAAGTATATAGCGATCAGCCCCAGCATTTT.

This clonotype occurred many times. V usage is TRBV3-1 and J usage is TRBJ2-1; D is perhaps TRBD2 (7 bases). The V end lost 0 bases, the J end lost 4 bases, and 10 bases lay between the germline ends. The V gene's germline CDR1 is LGHDT and CDR2 YNNKEL (reference sequence). CDR3 length: 15 amino acids. Here the CDR3 reads CASSQDRGAYNEQFF. The CDR3 region has the DNA TGTGCCAGCAGCCAAGATCGGGGGGCTTACAATGAGCAGTTCTTC.

This clonotype has a count of ten or more. The chain couples TRBV2 to TRBJ2-7; 13 bases agree with TRBD2. V lost 6 bases to trimming and J lost 2 bases; unmatched junction nucleotides: 4. The CDR3 runs 15 residues. Germline V gives CDR1 SNHLY, CDR2 FYNNEI. The CDR3 DNA sequence: TGTGCCAGCAGACAGGGACTAGCGGGGACCTACGAGCAGTACTTC. Its translation: CASRQGLAGTYEQYF.

This clonotype was picked up many times. V is TRBV20-1 and J is TRBJ2-5; D is undetermined. Germline CDR1 is DFQATT and CDR2 is SNEGSKA (reference sequence). This CDR3 spans 12 amino acids. In DNA form, the CDR3 reads TGCAGGATATCGGCGGCCCAAGAGACCCAGTACTTC. It is translated as CRISAAQETQYF.

This clonotype was counted many times. The rearrangement links TRBV7-8 to TRBJ1-2, with 7 bases lining up with TRBD1. After removal of 1 base from V and 7 bases from J, the junction contained 12 bases not matched to a gene. The CDR3 has 16 residues. Per the germline V gene, CDR1 is SGHVS and CDR2 is FQNEAQ. As DNA, the CDR3 is TGTGCCAGCAGCTTAGTGGCGGCAGGGGGAGGGACTGGCTACACCTTC. Translating gives CASSLVAAGGGTGYTF.

Note on this clonotype: At one boundary the junction diverges from the germline segment, which might be a read error. The V call is TRBV5-1, the J call TRBJ2-6; 7 bases agree with TRBD1. CDR1 and CDR2 from the germline V gene are SGHRS and YFSETQ. The CDR3 covers 15 residues. DNA of the CDR3: TGCGCCAGCAGCACGCCAGGGGGAAGGGCCAGCGTCCTGACTTTC. Encoded protein: CASSTPGGRASVLTF.

This clonotype was detected ten times or more. The chain joins TRBV27 to TRBJ2-7; 7 positions match TRBD2. CDR3 length: 14 residues. Germline values: CDR1 MNHEY, CDR2 SMNVEV (reference sequence). V trimming: 5 bases; J trimming: 3 bases; junction bases outside the gene matches: 7. The CDR3 DNA is TGTGCCAGCAGTCCCTGGGAGGGGTACTACGAGCAGTACTTC. It specifies CASSPWEGYYEQYF.

This rearrangement joins TRBV5-1 to TRBJ2-2; a possible D gene is TRBD1 (5 bases). The CDR3 is made up of 16 amino acids. V was pared by 7 bases and J by 1 base, with 17 bases between. CDR1 SGHRS and CDR2 YFSETQ come from the germline V gene. CDR3 nucleotide sequence: TGCGCCAGCCGCGCCTTTTTCACAGGGAACACCGGGGAGCTGTTTTTT. This translates into CASRAFFTGNTGELFF.

This clonotype was seen repeatedly, ten times or more. The V gene is TRBV5-1, the J gene TRBJ2-4; TRBD1 matches at 10 bases. Per the germline V gene, CDR1 is SGHRS and CDR2 is YFSETQ. The trim removed 4 bases at V and 7 bases at J, leaving 2 bases unmatched. The CDR3 length is 13 residues. CDR3 protein: CASSVGQGNIQYF. In DNA form, the CDR3 reads TGCGCCAGCAGCGTGGGACAGGGGAACATTCAGTACTTC.

The chain combines TRBV5-5 with TRBJ2-3; 8 positions agree with TRBD1. Germline V gene sequence: CDR1 SGHKS, CDR2 YYEKEE (reference sequence). J lost 2 bases, V lost 3 bases, and 8 bases had no gene match. The CDR3 spans 16 residues. DNA of the CDR3: TGTGCCAGCAGCTCATTCAGGGGGCCCGACACAGATACGCAGTATTTT. Amino acid sequence: CASSSFRGPDTDTQYF. The entire variable domain, with the rest obtained from reference TRBV5-5 and TRBJ2-3, is as follows: DAGVTQSPTHLIKTRGQQVTLRCSPISGHKSVSWYQQVLGQGPQFIFQYYEKEERGRGNFPDRFSARQFPNYSSELNVNALLLGDSALYLCASSSFRGPDTDTQYFGPGTRLTVL.

This clonotype was counted a few times. The chain couples TRBV20-1 to TRBJ1-2; TRBD1 aligns across 11 bases. This CDR3 has 15 amino acids. V dropped 3 bases and J dropped 7; count of bases not matched to a gene: 10. CDR1 is DFQATT and CDR2 is SNEGSKA in the germline V gene (reference sequence). CDR3 sequence: CSARPRTGGLGGYTF. Written as DNA, the CDR3 is TGCAGTGCTAGGCCTAGGACAGGGGGCTTAGGTGGCTACACCTTC.

In this sample, this clonotype turned up many times. The chain combines TRBV7-2 with TRBJ1-5, with 9 nucleotides matching TRBD1. This CDR3 is 13 amino acids long. Per germline, CDR1 SGHTA and CDR2 FQGNSA. V shed 4 bases and J 9 bases; nucleotides not matched to a gene: 4. The CDR3 loop reads CASSWDRVRPQHF. The CDR3 region has the DNA TGTGCCAGCAGCTGGGACAGGGTTCGGCCCCAGCATTTT.

The chain couples TRBV7-6 to TRBJ2-1, with D tentatively TRBD1 or TRBD2 (5 bases each). Germline V gene sequence: CDR1 SGHVS, CDR2 FNYEAQ. The CDR3 has 14 residues. The V end lost 10 bases, the J end lost 4 bases, and 17 bases lay between the germline ends. The CDR3 bases are TGTGCCACCCTGTGGGGGTTAGGTTACAATGAGCAGTTCTTC. Its protein is CATLWGLGYNEQFF.

This clonotype has at least ten counts. The CDR3 loop reads CASSPGAGGPNIQYF. The CDR3 region has the DNA TGTGCCAGCAGCCCAGGTGCGGGAGGGCCTAACATTCAGTACTTC. This chain connects TRBV7-9 to TRBJ2-4; 9 positions agree with TRBD2. V was pared by 5 bases and J by 7 bases, with 9 bases of the junction left unmatched. Germline CDR1 and CDR2: SEHNR and FQNEAQ (reference sequence). CDR3 length: 15 residues. The entire variable domain, with the rest obtained from reference TRBV7-9 and TRBJ2-4, is as follows: DTGVSQNPRHKITKRGQNVTFRCDPISEHNRLYWYRQTLGQGPEFLTYFQNEAQLEKSRLLSDRFSAERPKGSFSTLEIQRTEQGDSAMYLCASSPGAGGPNIQYFGAGTRLSVL.

Ten or more counts support this clonotype. J is TRBJ1-4 and V is TRBV3-1; unclear D gene. The V gene's germline CDR1 is LGHDT and CDR2 YNNKEL (reference sequence). CDR3 size: 16 residues. The V gene lost 2 bases and the J gene lost 0 bases, with 10 bases spanning the gap. Here the CDR3 DNA reads TGTGCCAGCAGCCAAATTTATCATGCAACTAATGAAAAACTGTTTTTT. This encodes CASSQIYHATNEKLFF.

This clonotype was counted many times. This chain links TRBV7-8 with TRBJ2-3, with D possibly being TRBD2 (7 bases). Trimming cost V 5 bases and J 6 bases, with 21 bases left between them. CDR3 size: 16 residues. Germline CDR1 SGHVS, CDR2 FQNEAQ. The CDR3 is CASSRSGFLRGDTQYF. CDR3 bases: TGTGCCAGCAGCCGTAGCGGGTTCCTTAGGGGGGATACGCAGTATTTT.

J is TRBJ2-1 and V is TRBV5-8; 12 positions match TRBD2. The ends lost 3 bases at V and 8 bases at J; junction bases unmatched: 9. Looked up from germline, CDR1 is SGHTS and CDR2 is YDEGEE. The CDR3 extends over 16 amino acids. In DNA form, the CDR3 reads TGTGCCAGCAGCTGGGCCCGACTAGCGGGAGCGGATGAGCAGTTCTTC. It is translated as CASSWARLAGADEQFF.

In this sample, this clonotype turned up many times. The genes are TRBV27 and TRBJ1-6; no firm D call. With 6 bases removed from V and 4 bases from J, the gap between germline ends came to 10 bases. The CDR3 has 14 amino acids. CDR1 is MNHEY and CDR2 is SMNVEV in the germline V gene (reference sequence). CDR3 amino acids: CASRWTDYNSPLHF. DNA for the CDR3: TGTGCCAGCAGATGGACTGATTATAATTCACCCCTCCACTTT.